The 18 T cell receptor beta chains in this list originate from one sample, sequenced in a study of beta chain features in type 1 diabetes. Investigators reverse transcribed all isolated RNA, so they sequenced expressed TCRB transcripts. Sequenced by immunoSEQ multiplex PCR; TCRdb stores in-frame clones only, minus some. This repertoire shows about 320,000 clones, 14% found once; its top ten account for more than 6.5%. Sequencing was carried out using central memory CD4+ T cells from blood. These receptors all come from a man under 40 in good health.

V usage is TRBV5-1 and J usage is TRBJ2-7, with TRBD1 identical over 9 bases. From germline, CDR1 is SGHRS and CDR2 YFSETQ. The length of the CDR3 is 14 residues. V gave up 4 bases and J gave up 5 bases; unmatched junction bases: 7. CDR3 residues: CASSTNRDRDEQYF. The DNA for the CDR3 is TGCGCCAGCAGCACCAACCGGGACAGGGACGAGCAGTACTTC. The complete variable domain, with remaining parts taken from reference TRBV5-1 and TRBJ2-7, reads KAGVTQTPRYLIKTRGQQVTLSCSPISGHRSVSWYQQTPGQGLQFLFEYFSETQRNKGNFPGRFSGRQFSNSRSEMNVSTLELGDSALYLCASSTNRDRDEQYFGPGTRLTVT.

This clone was seen a few times. V usage is TRBV5-1 and J usage is TRBJ2-5, with 13 bases fitting TRBD2. Looked up from germline, CDR1 is SGHRS and CDR2 is YFSETQ. The V and J ends lost 0 bases and 5 bases, in that order; junction bases with no gene match: 7. The CDR3 runs to 17 residues. In DNA form, the CDR3 reads TGCGCCAGCAGCTTGGGGACTAGCGGGAGTGCGGGGGAGACCCAGTACTTC. Translated, it gives CASSLGTSGSAGETQYF.

This clone turned up a few times. The chain recombines TRBV27 with TRBJ2-3, with D tentatively TRBD1 (6 bases). Germline values: CDR1 MNHEY, CDR2 SMNVEV (reference sequence). The CDR3 length is 14 residues. V was shortened by 3 bases and J by 2 bases, with 9 bases between the two germline ends. The CDR3 sequence is CASSFLGATDTQYF. The CDR3 coding sequence is TGTGCCAGCAGTTTCTTGGGGGCCACAGATACGCAGTATTTT.

Comments on this clone: The sample holds other DNA sequences that translate to the same CDR3. The J gene is TRBJ1-1, the V gene TRBV7-2; D might be TRBD1 (6 bases). Germline V gene lookup returns CDR1 SGHTA and CDR2 FQGNSA. The CDR3 length is 15 residues. V gave up 3 bases and J gave up 4 bases, with 15 bases separating them. DNA for the CDR3: TGTGCCAGCAGCTTCTTCACAGGGTTGGTCACTGAAGCTTTCTTT. Translation: CASSFFTGLVTEAFF. Supplemented by reference TRBV7-2 and TRBJ1-1, the full variable domain reads GAGVSQSPSNKVTEKGKDVELRCDPISGHTALYWYRQSLGQGLEFLIYFQGNSAPDKSGLPSDRFSAERTGGSVSTLTIQRTQQEDSAVYLCASSFFTGLVTEAFFGQGTRLTVV.

The CDR3 protein is CAWRSGFYNEQFF. The DNA of the CDR3 is TGTGCCTGGAGATCCGGTTTCTACAATGAGCAGTTCTTC. The V and J genes are TRBV30 and TRBJ2-1; D uncertain. Germline CDR1 and CDR2: GTSNPN and SVGIG (reference sequence). V was clipped by 3 bases and J by 3 bases, with 9 bases between them. CDR3 size: 13 residues. The full variable domain, its missing parts supplied by reference TRBV30 and TRBJ2-1, is SQTIHQWPATLVQPVGSPLSLECTVEGTSNPNLYWYRQAAGRGLQLLFYSVGIGQISSEVPQNLSASRPQDRQFILSSKKLLLSDSGFYLCAWRSGFYNEQFFGPGTRLTVL.

The sample holds a few counts of this clone. The chain is built from TRBV6-5 and TRBJ1-2; 10 nucleotides line up with TRBD1. The CDR3 has 14 residues. Germline V CDR1 and CDR2: MNHEY, SVGAGI. J lost 7 bases, V lost 6 bases, and 8 bases had no gene match. The CDR3 is CASRPTGGAGGYTF. In nucleotides, the CDR3 is TGTGCCAGCAGACCGACAGGGGGCGCGGGTGGCTACACCTTC.

This clone was seen only a few times. The chain combines TRBV19 with TRBJ1-2, with D maybe TRBD1 (5 bases). The V and J ends lost 3 bases and 0 bases respectively, with 11 bases between them. Germline lookup yields CDR1 LNHDA and CDR2 SQIVND (reference sequence). The CDR3 covers 15 residues. CDR3 sequence (DNA): TGTGCCAGTAGTATTCCGGACATAGCTAACTATGGCTACACCTTC. It yields the protein CASSIPDIANYGYTF.

Ten or more counts support this clone. The chain has TRBV19 and TRBJ2-1; 9 bases are shared with TRBD2. Per germline, CDR1 LNHDA and CDR2 SQIVND (reference sequence). This CDR3 comprises 14 residues. The J segment lost 6 bases and the V segment lost 1 base, leaving 1 base of the junction unmatched. The CDR3 spells CASSIGTSVNEQFF. In nucleotides, the CDR3 is TGTGCCAGTAGTATAGGGACTAGCGTCAATGAGCAGTTCTTC.

This clone was picked up a small number of times. The chain couples TRBV25-1 to TRBJ2-5; D gene uncertain. Germline values: CDR1 MGHDK, CDR2 SYGVNS. The CDR3 totals 13 residues. The V end was cut by 6 bases, the J end by 5 bases, with 13 bases between. The CDR3 is CASSLVLGETQYF. The CDR3 DNA follows: TGTGCCAGCAGCCTGGTGCTAGGGGAGACCCAGTACTTC. Full variable domain (remainder filled in from reference TRBV25-1 and TRBJ2-5): EADIYQTPRYLVIGTGKKITLECSQTMGHDKMYWYQQDPGMELHLIHYSYGVNSTEKGDLSSESTVSRIRTEHFPLTLESARPSHTSQYLCASSLVLGETQYFGPGTRLLVL.

This clone was seen a handful of times. The chain couples TRBV19 to TRBJ1-5, with a weak D call TRBD1 (5 bases). Germline CDR1 LNHDA, CDR2 SQIVND (reference sequence). Trimming stripped 7 bases from V and 6 bases from J, with 19 bases between. CDR3 length equals 15 residues. The CDR3 sequence: CASTRQLGRSQPQHF. The CDR3, as DNA: TGTGCCAGTACGAGACAGTTAGGTAGAAGTCAGCCCCAGCATTTT.

This clone showed up just a few times. The chain couples TRBV7-2 to TRBJ2-3; no clear D. Trimming took off 5 bases at V and 2 bases at J, with 14 bases between the two ends. The CDR3 is made up of 15 amino acids. Looked up from germline, CDR1 is SGHTA and CDR2 is FQGNSA. The CDR3 here is CASSRVIRYTDTQYF. CDR3 DNA sequence: TGTGCCAGCAGCCGCGTTATCCGTTACACAGATACGCAGTATTTT.

The rearrangement joins TRBV4-2 to TRBJ2-3; D is possibly TRBD2 (6 bases). V was cut by 0 bases and J by 3 bases, with 13 bases left in between. The CDR3 loop spans 16 amino acids. Germline-derived CDR1 and CDR2 are LGHNA and YNFKEQ. CDR3: CASSQERGQVTDTQYF. As DNA, the CDR3 is TGTGCCAGCAGCCAAGAGCGGGGTCAGGTTACAGATACGCAGTATTTT.

The gene calls are TRBV18 and TRBJ1-1, with 8 nucleotides matching TRBD1. CDR1 and CDR2 from the germline V gene are KGHSH and LQKENI. There are 15 residues in the CDR3. V lost 3 bases and J lost 7; bases outside the gene matches: 10. The DNA of the CDR3 is TGTGCCAGCTCACCGACGGACGGCACAGGGGGTGAAGCTTTCTTT. This sequence encodes CASSPTDGTGGEAFF.

This clone was recorded once. The CDR3 is CASSYSNRRGDQPQHF. The CDR3 DNA follows: TGTGCCAGCAGTTATTCGAATAGGCGGGGGGACCAGCCCCAGCATTTT. The rearrangement links TRBV6-5 to TRBJ1-5, with D possibly being TRBD1 (5 bases). The CDR3 has 16 residues. V lost 3 bases and J lost 7, with 19 bases in between. Per the germline V gene, CDR1 is MNHEY and CDR2 is SVGAGI.

This clone turned up a few times. The J gene is TRBJ2-1, the V gene TRBV5-1; unclear D gene. The germline gives CDR1 SGHRS, CDR2 YFSETQ. This CDR3 has 15 residues. The V end lost 4 bases, the J end lost 0 bases, and 11 bases lay between the germline ends. CDR3 in DNA: TGCGCCAGCAGCATCGACGCCAGCTCCTACAATGAGCAGTTCTTC. This translates into CASSIDASSYNEQFF.

With respect to this clone: The sample has other DNA sequences that encode this CDR3 too. The V and J genes are TRBV9 and TRBJ1-1; D gene uncertain. This CDR3 comprises 14 residues. The germline CDR1 and CDR2 sequences are SGDLS and YYNGEE. V was trimmed by 4 bases and J by 4 bases, leaving 14 bases between them. The CDR3 DNA sequence: TGTGCCAGCAGCCCAGTGGGGTCGAGCACTGAAGCTTTCTTT. Its translation is CASSPVGSSTEAFF.

This clone has more than one count but fewer than ten. The chain uses TRBV7-2 and TRBJ1-1; a weak D match, TRBD1 (6 bases). The CDR3 runs to 14 residues. The ends were cut back, 6 bases at V and 0 bases at J, with 11 bases in the middle. Germline assignment: CDR1 SGHTA and CDR2 FQGNSA. The CDR3 DNA follows: TGTGCCAGCAGACCCGGGACACTGAACACTGAAGCTTTCTTT. The encoded protein is CASRPGTLNTEAFF. The full variable domain, with the rest looked up from reference TRBV7-2 and TRBJ1-1, is GAGVSQSPSNKVTEKGKDVELRCDPISGHTALYWYRQSLGQGLEFLIYFQGNSAPDKSGLPSDRFSAERTGGSVSTLTIQRTQQEDSAVYLCASRPGTLNTEAFFGQGTRLTVV.

This clone has only a few counts. The rearrangement uses TRBV5-1 and TRBJ2-3, with 13 bases identical to TRBD2. The CDR3 contains 16 residues. V gave up 2 bases and J gave up 4 bases; unmatched junction bases: 4. In germline, CDR1 is SGHRS, CDR2 YFSETQ. This CDR3 reads CASSLRTSGGSDTQYF. The CDR3 DNA is TGCGCCAGCAGCTTACGGACTAGCGGGGGTTCAGATACGCAGTATTTT.